Detailed here is one T cell receptor beta chain. What antigen it recognizes has not been identified. Nothing much larger sits one base from this clone, and base qualities are not available. The CDR3 sequence holds 13 residues, the cysteine and phenylalanine included. The kept DNA is CDR3 alone, 39 bases in frame from the first base. The germline V gene sets CDR1 to KGHSH and CDR2 to LQKENI. At the junction V is shortened by 5 bases and J by 1 base, with 5 bases in between. The record originates from a study of PD-L1 blockade in urothelial cancer (dated by TCRdb to the late 2010s). Notes on the research overall: Therapy was started in the mid-2010s for all patients, and atezolizumab 1,200 mg was administered intravenously every 3 weeks. Twenty-five of 29 patients were identified as males with urothelial cancer of bladder origin, and a prior smoking history was reported by 18 of 29 patients. An ECOG performance status of 0 or 1 was recorded for the patients, and 0 to 3 prior chemotherapy regimens had been received by the patients. Blood samples were analyzed at 3 weeks after treatment start (second dose) and at 6 weeks after treatment start. Blood samples yielded a median of roughly 140,000 T cells and tens of thousands of unique TCRs, with median clonality 0.080. The study, an exploratory multi-omic analysis, examined somatic, immune and clinical correlates of response to PD-L1 blockade with atezolizumab in urothelial cancer. TCR sequencing covered pretreatment tumor samples and matched, serially collected peripheral blood taken before and after atezolizumab treatment. Durable clinical benefit was defined as a progression-free survival longer than 6 months, and TCR features were additionally tested against progression-free survival and overall survival. Whole exome sequencing and RNA sequencing of pretreatment tumors were performed alongside TCR sequencing in the same patients. Durable clinical benefit was achieved by nine patients but not by the remaining 20. Under 30 patients had pretreatment blood TCR-seq, some 25 had at least one posttreatment blood collection, and some 25 had tumor TCR-seq. What the research found in general, with its limitations: A pretreatment peripheral blood TCR clonality below the median was linked to improved progression-free and overall survival. Small sample size (n ≈ 27) and many exploratory analyses mean the results are intended to be hypothesis-generating. Patients with durable benefit showed greater expansion of tumor-associated TCR clones in peripheral blood 3 weeks after starting treatment (n ≈ 22, p = 0.022).

To estimate absolute template abundance from read counts, synthetic TCR analog templates were spiked into each PCR. Using the immunoSEQ assay, TCRbeta CDR3 regions were amplified from genomic DNA with bias-controlled V and J gene primers. Rearranged TCRbeta segments were sequenced at approximately 20X coverage. The paper's data handling went like this. Sequencing errors were corrected by clustering and CDR3s were annotated against IMGT to assign V, D and J genes. Downstream analyses used only productive TCRbeta rearrangements and left out out-of-frame or stop-codon sequences. Clonality was calculated as one minus the Shannon entropy normalized by the log of the number of unique productive sequences. Fisher's exact test with Benjamini-Hochberg correction, using a cutoff of adjusted p below 0.01, was how clones that differed between time points or between blood and tumor were identified. TCRdb retrieved this table from immuneACCESS and kept in-frame rearrangements only. Not all clones are present; in checked studies, unresolved V genes account for under half, and no reason is known for the remainder. The D gene and trimming were derived from the DNA, and the V and J assignments and clone size from that table. This sample holds under 40,000 clones; 80% to 95% were observed only once. The ten largest clonotypes hold roughly 7.6% of the sample.

The cohort comprised about 30 patients with locally advanced or metastatic urothelial carcinoma treated at Memorial Sloan Kettering on a trial protocol. Peripheral blood mononuclear cells were collected from each patient pretreatment and during treatment, giving between 1 and 8 total time points per patient. The Qiagen DNeasy Blood extraction kit was used to purify genomic DNA from total PBMCs and tumor samples. Collected pretreatment and during treatment, PBMCs were isolated and stored as previously described. Here the sequenced sample was PBMCs, taken around atezolizumab (anti-PD-L1) treatment. Recombination joined TRBV18 with TRBJ2-2, with no confidently assigned D gene. This TCR came from a man in his sixties or seventies with urothelial cancer. CDR3 sequence: CASSTVNTGELFF. The base sequence is TGTGCCAGCTCAACGGTGAACACCGGGGAGCTGTTTTTT.